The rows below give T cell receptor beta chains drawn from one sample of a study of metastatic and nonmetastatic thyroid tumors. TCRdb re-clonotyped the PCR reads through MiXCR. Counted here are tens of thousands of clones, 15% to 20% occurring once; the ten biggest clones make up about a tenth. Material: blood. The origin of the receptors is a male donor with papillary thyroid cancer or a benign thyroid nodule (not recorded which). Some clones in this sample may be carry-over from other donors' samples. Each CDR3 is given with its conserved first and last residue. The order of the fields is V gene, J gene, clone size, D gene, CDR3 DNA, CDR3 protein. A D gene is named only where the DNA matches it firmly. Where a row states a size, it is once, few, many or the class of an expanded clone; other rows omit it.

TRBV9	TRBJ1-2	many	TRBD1	TGTGCCAGCAGCGAAGGACAGGGTGATGGCTACACCTTC	CASSEGQGDGYTF
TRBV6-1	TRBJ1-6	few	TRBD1	TGTGCCAGCAGAGGGGACAGGGGTTCACCCATCCACTTT	CASRGDRGSPIHF
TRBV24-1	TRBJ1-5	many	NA	TGTGCCACCAGTCCTTCTTCCCCTGCAAGTCAGCCCCAGCATTTT	CATSPSSPASQPQHF
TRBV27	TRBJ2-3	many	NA	TGTGCCAGCAGTTTAATGTGGTCAGATACGCAGTATTTT	CASSLMWSDTQYF
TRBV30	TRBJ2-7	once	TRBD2	TGTGCCTGGAGTGCTGCCGGGACTAGCGGGAGGGCCTACGCGCAGTACTTC	CAWSAAGTSGRAYAQYF
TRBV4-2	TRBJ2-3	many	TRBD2	TGTGCCAGCAGCCCCCCCTCCGACTGGCTAGCGGGATACACAGATACGCAGTATTTT	CASSPPSDWLAGYTDTQYF
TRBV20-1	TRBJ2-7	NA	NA	TGCAGTGCCCCCCCTTCGTGGGTAGCCTACGATCAGTACTTC	CSAPPSWVAYDQYF
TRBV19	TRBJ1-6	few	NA	TGTGCCTCGGGGACTACCTCCTATAATTCACCCCTCCACTTT	CASGTTSYNSPLHF
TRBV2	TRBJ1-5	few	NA	TGTGCCAGCAGGGACAGCACCAATCAGCCCCAGAATTTT	CASRDSTNQPQNF
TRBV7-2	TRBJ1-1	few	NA	TGTGCCAGCAGTCCCTGGGAATGGAGCACTGAAGCTTTCTTT	CASSPWEWSTEAFF
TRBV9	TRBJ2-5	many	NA	TGTGCCAGCAGCGTAGGGGGGCTTGAGACCCAGTACTTC	CASSVGGLETQYF
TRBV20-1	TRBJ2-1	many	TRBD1	TGCAGTGCTCCACAGGGGGCGCGAGTCCTCTTC	CSAPQGARVLF
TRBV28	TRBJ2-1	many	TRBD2	TGTGCCAGCAGCCGGGGTGGCGGGGGGGCCAACAATGAGCAGTTCTTC	CASSRGGGGANNEQFF
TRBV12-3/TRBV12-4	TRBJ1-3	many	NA	TGTGCCAGCAGTTTTGCGGGGGCAGTCGGAAACACCATATATTTT	CASSFAGAVGNTIYF
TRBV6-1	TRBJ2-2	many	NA	TGTGCCAGCAGTTGGAGGGGGACCGGGGAGCTGTTTTTT	CASSWRGTGELFF
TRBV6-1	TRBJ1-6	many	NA	TGTGCCAGCAGTGACCCGACAGTTCCTAATTCACCCCTCCACTTT	CASSDPTVPNSPLHF
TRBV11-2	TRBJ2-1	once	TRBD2	TGTGCCAGCAGCTTAGAGGGGAGGGAGGGGAACAATGAGCAGTTATTC	CASSLEGREGNNEQLF
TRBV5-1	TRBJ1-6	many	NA	TGCGCCAGCAGCTCTCAGATCCTAGGACAACTTAATTCACCCCTCCACTTT	CASSSQILGQLNSPLHF
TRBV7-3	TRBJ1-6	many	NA	TGTGCCAGCAGCTTAACTAATTCCGGATCACCCCTCCACTTT	CASSLTNSGSPLHF
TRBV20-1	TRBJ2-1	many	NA	TGCAGTGCCCCGCGGCAGGGGAAGGGCTACAATGAGCAGTTCTTC	CSAPRQGKGYNEQFF
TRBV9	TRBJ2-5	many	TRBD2	TGTGCCAGCAGCGTAGGGGGGGGAAAAGAGACCCAGTACTTC	CASSVGGGKETQYF
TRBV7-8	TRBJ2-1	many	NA	TGTGCCAGCAGGTCTCGGAATGAGCAGTTCTTC	CASRSRNEQFF
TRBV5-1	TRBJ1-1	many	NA	TGCGCCAGCAGCTTGGTCGTGAACACTGAAGCTTTCTTT	CASSLVVNTEAFF
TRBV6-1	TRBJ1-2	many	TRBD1	TGTGCCAGCAGTGCGGGTGGGGGACAGGGAATAATTGGCTACACCTTC	CASSAGGGQGIIGYTF
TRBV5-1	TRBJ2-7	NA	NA	TGCGCCAGCAGCTTGGAAGAGTACGAGCAGTACTTC	CASSLEEYEQYF
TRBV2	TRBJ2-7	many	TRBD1	TGTGCCAGCAGGATCGTACCGGGACAGGAGCAGTACTTC	CASRIVPGQEQYF
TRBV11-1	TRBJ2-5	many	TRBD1	TGTGCCAGCAGCTTAGGGACAGGACAAGAGACCCAGTACTTC	CASSLGTGQETQYF
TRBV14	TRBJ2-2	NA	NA	TGTGCCAGCAGCCAATTTCATGGGGTCGTGGAGCTGTTTTTT	CASSQFHGVVELFF